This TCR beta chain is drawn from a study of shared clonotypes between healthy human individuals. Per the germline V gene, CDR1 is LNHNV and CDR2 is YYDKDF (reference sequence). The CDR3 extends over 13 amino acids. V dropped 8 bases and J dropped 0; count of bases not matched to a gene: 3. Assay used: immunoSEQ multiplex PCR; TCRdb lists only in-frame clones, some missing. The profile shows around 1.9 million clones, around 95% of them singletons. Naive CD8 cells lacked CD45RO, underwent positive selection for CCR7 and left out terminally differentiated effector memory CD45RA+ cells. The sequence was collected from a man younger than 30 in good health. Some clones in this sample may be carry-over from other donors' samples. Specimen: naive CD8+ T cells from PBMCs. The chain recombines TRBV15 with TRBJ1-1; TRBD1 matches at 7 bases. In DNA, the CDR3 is TGTGCCACCTCGGACAGGCTGAACACTGAAGCTTTCTTT. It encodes CATSDRLNTEAFF.